The clone carrying this TCR beta chain was observed at least ten times. This entry belongs to a study of early T cells in non-severe SARS-CoV-2 infection. Germline CDR1 is LNHDA and CDR2 is SQIVND (reference sequence). V gave up 6 bases and J gave up 0 bases, with 12 bases separating them. The CDR3 sequence is 15 residues long. MiXCR was run by TCRdb on the 5' RACE reads, yielding one entry per CDR3 protein. Here the sample spans 66,000 or so distinct CDR3 sequences, about 13% being singletons. The sequencing input was whole blood. The rearrangement links TRBV19 to TRBJ1-5, with D hard to call. The TCR comes from an adult who was a healthcare worker with PCR-confirmed SARS-CoV-2 infection or an uninfected control (not recorded which). The chain's CDR3 is CASSPRGNSNQPQHF. CDR3 bases: TGTGCCAGTAGCCCCCGGGGAAATAGCAATCAGCCCCAGCATTTT.